This record concerns one T cell receptor beta chain sequence. Its specificity is unknown. The sample originates from a study of a mutant IDH1 vaccine in newly diagnosed glioma. Background on the study: The first vaccination came 4-6 weeks after radiotherapy alone, or with temozolomide cycles.

The protocol was immunoSEQ multiplex PCR, while the TCRdb copy is restricted to in-frame clones and leaves out a portion. The sample holds fewer than 45,000 clones, 85% to 90% seen once. Time point described: week 35, safety follow-up. Each vaccine dose was 300 ug of mutant IDH1 20-mer peptide, with topical imiquimod. In weeks 1, 3, 5, 7, 11, 15, 19 and 23, patients were immunized, eight times in all. This CDR3 region has 17 residues. CDR1 SGHDT and CDR2 YYEEEE come from the germline V gene. V dropped 8 bases and J dropped 0 bases, with 21 bases sitting between them. This receptor was obtained from a man in his forties with glioma. The material sequenced was PBMCs, taken from a glioma patient whose treatment included an IDH1 peptide vaccine. The chain employs TRBV5-6 and TRBJ2-4, with a tentative D call TRBD1 (6 bases). DNA of the CDR3: TGTGCCAGACCTTATCTATACAGGGTCTCAGCCAAAAACATTCAGTACTTC. It is translated as CARPYLYRVSAKNIQYF.